The 4 T cell receptor beta chains below all came from one sample that was sequenced in a study of identifying expanded T cells in peripheral blood. Sequencing was performed with immunoSEQ multiplex PCR; in TCRdb, only in-frame clones are kept and a portion is missing. The sample carries some 97,000 clones, over 75% recorded once. Source material: blood. The receptor source for this set is a person between 18 and 75 years old in good health.

DNA for the CDR3: TGTGCCTGGAGTCTAAACCAGGGGTTCCAAGCTTTCTTT. Translating it yields CAWSLNQGFQAFF. V usage is TRBV30 and J usage is TRBJ1-1, with D possibly matching TRBD1 (6 bases). Per germline, CDR1 GTSNPN and CDR2 SVGIG (reference sequence). The V end lost 2 bases, the J end lost 9 bases, and 16 bases lay between the germline ends. The CDR3 covers 13 residues.

CDR3 residues: CASRKTGKKGYTF. CDR3 nucleotide sequence: TGTGCCAGCAGAAAGACAGGGAAAAAAGGCTACACCTTC. V is TRBV6-1 and J is TRBJ1-2; 7 bases are a match to TRBD1. CDR3 length: 13 amino acids. V dropped 6 bases and J dropped 8; count of bases not matched to a gene: 9. CDR1 is MNHNS and CDR2 is SASEGT in the germline V gene.

This rearrangement joins TRBV5-4 to TRBJ1-2, with no clear D. The ends were cut back, 1 base at V and 0 bases at J, with 7 bases in the middle. Germline assignment: CDR1 SGHNT and CDR2 YYREEE (reference sequence). This CDR3 comprises 14 residues. In nucleotides, the CDR3 is TGTGCCAGCAGCTTGCCGGGAACTAACTATGGCTACACCTTC. It codes for CASSLPGTNYGYTF.

Note on this clone: The identical CDR3 is also encoded by other nucleotide sequences in the sample. This rearrangement joins TRBV7-2 to TRBJ1-2, with TRBD1 matching over 12 bases. With 5 bases clipped from V and 2 bases from J, the junction kept 3 bases outside the gene matches. This CDR3 has 15 amino acids. Germline CDR1 SGHTA, CDR2 FQGNSA. In nucleotides, the CDR3 is TGTGCCAGCAGCCTGGGACAGGGGGCGAACTATGGCTACACCTTC. Its protein is CASSLGQGANYGYTF.